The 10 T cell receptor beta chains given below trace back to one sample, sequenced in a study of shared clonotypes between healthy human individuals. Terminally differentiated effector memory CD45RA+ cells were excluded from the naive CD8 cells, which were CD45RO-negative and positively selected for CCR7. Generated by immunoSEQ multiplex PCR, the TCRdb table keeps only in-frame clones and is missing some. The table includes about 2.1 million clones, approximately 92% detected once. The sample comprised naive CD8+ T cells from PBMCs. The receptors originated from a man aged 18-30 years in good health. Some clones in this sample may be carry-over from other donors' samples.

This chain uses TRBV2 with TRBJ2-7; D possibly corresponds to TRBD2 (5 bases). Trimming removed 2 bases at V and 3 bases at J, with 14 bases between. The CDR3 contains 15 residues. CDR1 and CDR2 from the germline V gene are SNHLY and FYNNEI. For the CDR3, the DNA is TGTGCCAGCAGTGAATCTGGGAGCCGCCACTACGAGCAGTACTTC. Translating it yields CASSESGSRHYEQYF.

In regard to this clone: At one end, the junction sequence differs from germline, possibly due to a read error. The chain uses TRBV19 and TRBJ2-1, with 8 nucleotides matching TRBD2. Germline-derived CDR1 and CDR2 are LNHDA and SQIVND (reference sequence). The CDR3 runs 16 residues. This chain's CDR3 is CASSIELAEGRDPAVF. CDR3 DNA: TGTGCCAGTAGTATCGAACTAGCGGAGGGGCGAGACCCTGCTGTCTTC.

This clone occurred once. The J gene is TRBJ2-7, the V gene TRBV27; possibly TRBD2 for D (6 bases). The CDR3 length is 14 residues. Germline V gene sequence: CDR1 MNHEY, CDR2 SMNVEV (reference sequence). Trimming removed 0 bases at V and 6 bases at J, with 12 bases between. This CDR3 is CASSLSRGGTEQYF. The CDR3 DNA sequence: TGTGCCAGCAGTTTATCCCGGGGCGGGACCGAGCAGTACTTC.

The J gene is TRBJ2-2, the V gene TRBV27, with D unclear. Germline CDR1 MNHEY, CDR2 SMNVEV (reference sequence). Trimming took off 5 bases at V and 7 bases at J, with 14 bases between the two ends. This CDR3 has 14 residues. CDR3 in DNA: TGTGCCAGCAGTCCCGATGTGGTGGTCGGGGAGCTGTTTTTT. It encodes CASSPDVVVGELFF.

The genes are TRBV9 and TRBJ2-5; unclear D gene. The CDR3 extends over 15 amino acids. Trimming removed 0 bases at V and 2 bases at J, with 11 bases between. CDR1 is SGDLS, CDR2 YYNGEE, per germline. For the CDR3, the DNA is TGTGCCAGCAGCGTAGCTTGGGCAGCACAAGAGACCCAGTACTTC. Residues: CASSVAWAAQETQYF. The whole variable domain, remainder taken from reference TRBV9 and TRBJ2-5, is DSGVTQTPKHLITATGQRVTLRCSPRSGDLSVYWYQQSLDQGLQFLIQYYNGEERAKGNILERFSAQQFPDLHSELNLSSLELGDSALYFCASSVAWAAQETQYFGPGTRLLVL.

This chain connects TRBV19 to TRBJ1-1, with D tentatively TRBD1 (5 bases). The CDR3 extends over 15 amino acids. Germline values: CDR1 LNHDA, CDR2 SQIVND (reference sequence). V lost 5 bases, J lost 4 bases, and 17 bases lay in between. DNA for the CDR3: TGTGCCAGTAGTTCCCGGACCGCTGGGGCCACTGAAGCTTTCTTT. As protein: CASSSRTAGATEAFF.

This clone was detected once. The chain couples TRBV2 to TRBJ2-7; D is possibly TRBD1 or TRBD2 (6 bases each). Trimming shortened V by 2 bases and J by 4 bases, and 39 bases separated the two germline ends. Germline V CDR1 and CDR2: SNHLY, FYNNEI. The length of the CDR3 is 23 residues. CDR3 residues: CASSEPERGALSRTGKGWYEQYF. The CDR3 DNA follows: TGTGCCAGCAGTGAACCCGAGAGGGGGGCCCTCAGCAGAACCGGCAAGGGGTGGTACGAGCAGTACTTC.

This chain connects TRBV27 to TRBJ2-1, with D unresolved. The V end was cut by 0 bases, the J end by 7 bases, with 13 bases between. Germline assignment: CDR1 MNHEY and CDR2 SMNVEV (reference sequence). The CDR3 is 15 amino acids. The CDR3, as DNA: TGTGCCAGCAGTTTATCGAGAGTATCGACTAATGAGCAGTTCTTC. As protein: CASSLSRVSTNEQFF.

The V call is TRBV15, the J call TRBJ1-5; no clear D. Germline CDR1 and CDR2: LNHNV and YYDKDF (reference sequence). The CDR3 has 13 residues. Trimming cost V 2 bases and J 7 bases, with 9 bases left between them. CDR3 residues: CATSRPLGQPQHF. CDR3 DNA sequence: TGTGCCACCAGCAGACCCCTCGGACAGCCCCAGCATTTT.

CDR3 nucleotides: TGTGCCAGAAGCTTGACCCGTAGACCCACAATCCTCTCTGGGGCCAACGTCCTGACTTTC. It codes for CARSLTRRPTILSGANVLTF. The gene calls are TRBV5-3 and TRBJ2-6; D call uncertain. TRBV5-3 belongs to the ORF category, with a function that is uncertain. The CDR3 consists of 20 residues. Between the trimmed V and J ends, which lost 1 base and 0 bases, there was a span of 20 bases.